This record concerns one T cell receptor (beta chain) sequence. This sample is drawn from a study of blood T cell repertoires in COVID-19. Whole-study context: COVID-19 samples from acute and convalescent phases originated in the United States, Italy and Spain. PBMCs, B-cell-depleted T cells, or T cells provided the cDNA or gDNA that made up the material.

Original handling: Amplification of reference gene primers provided the estimated nucleated cell counts. Here immunoSEQ multiplex PCR was the method, and the copy in TCRdb shows in-frame clones only, minus some. V and J calls plus clone size are reproduced from that table; the DNA served to infer D and trimming. The sample holds over 150,000 clones; roughly 83% are singletons and the top ten take roughly 9.2%. This TCR derives from a woman older than 75 with active or convalescent COVID-19. The sample comprised peripheral blood.

In nucleotides, the CDR3 is TGTGCCTGGAGTGTAAGAGTAGGCTACACCTTC. This codes for CAWSVRVGYTF. The V call is TRBV30, the J call TRBJ1-2; no definite D call. Germline loops: CDR1 GTSNPN, CDR2 SVGIG (reference sequence). This CDR3 contains 11 residues. The V gene lost 0 bases and the J gene lost 8 bases, with 7 bases spanning the gap.